The TCR beta chain described here comes from a study of blood T cell repertoires in COVID-19. Produced via immunoSEQ multiplex PCR; TCRdb's table is partial and in-frame only. The sample yields 85,000 to 110,000 clones, roughly 88% seen once. This clone was picked up one time. The sample comprised peripheral blood. This TCR was sampled from a human donor in a cohort sampled during active COVID-19.

CDR3 DNA sequence: TGCGCCAGCAGCCCGTCGGGAAGGGTAGGGCCCTATGGCTACACCTTC. Protein: CASSPSGRVGPYGYTF. The chain uses TRBV4-3 and TRBJ1-2; D is ambiguous. The germline CDR1 and CDR2 sequences are LGHNA and YSLEER. Trimming shortened V by 4 bases and J by 4 bases, and 19 bases separated the two germline ends. There are 16 residues in the CDR3.